The 30 T cell receptor beta chains below were found in one sample sequenced in a study of blood T cell repertoires in COVID-19. The method was immunoSEQ multiplex PCR; TCRdb's version includes in-frame clones alone and lacks a portion of them. The profile shows 300,000 to 450,000 clones, approximately 89% of them singletons. Sequencing was carried out using peripheral blood. These TCRs come from a woman in her thirties with COVID-19, enrolled during active disease.

The gene calls are TRBV10-3 and TRBJ2-7, with TRBD2 matching over 7 bases. Trimming took 4 bases from V and 2 from J; bases not matched to a gene: 11. There are 16 residues in the CDR3. The germline gives CDR1 ENHRY, CDR2 SYGVKD. For the CDR3, the DNA is TGTGCCATCAGTGGATTGACGACTAGCCAACCCTACGAGCAGTACTTC. Translating it yields CAISGLTTSQPYEQYF.

The chain uses TRBV19 and TRBJ2-2; 8 bases align to TRBD2. Germline V gene data show CDR1 as LNHDA and CDR2 as SQIVND (reference sequence). The V gene end was trimmed by 7 bases and the J gene end by 4 bases; junction bases not matched to a gene: 8. The CDR3 totals 15 residues. The CDR3 DNA follows: TGTGCCAGTATGGGACTAGTAGGTGCCACCGGGGAGCTGTTTTTT. Residues: CASMGLVGATGELFF.

This clone was recorded a few times. Other nucleotide sequences from this sample produce the same CDR3. The CDR3 here is CASSQVPGSNQPQHF. For the CDR3, the DNA is TGCGCCAGCAGCCAAGTGCCCGGGAGCAATCAGCCCCAGCATTTT. V is TRBV4-1 and J is TRBJ1-5; D unresolved. Looked up from germline, CDR1 is MGHRA and CDR2 is YSYEKL. Trimming removed 1 base from V and 1 base from J, with 8 bases in between. CDR3 size: 15 residues.

The CDR3 here is CASFYGTGDNEQFF. CDR3 in DNA: TGCGCCAGCTTTTATGGGACAGGGGACAATGAGCAGTTCTTC. The rearrangement joins TRBV5-1 to TRBJ2-1; TRBD1 aligns across 10 bases. The CDR3 has 14 residues. Trimming took 7 bases from V and 5 from J; bases not matched to a gene: 6. Germline CDR1 and CDR2: SGHRS and YFSETQ.

The chain uses TRBV28 and TRBJ1-2; a weak D match, TRBD1 (5 bases). The CDR3 sequence is 15 residues long. Trimming took off 5 bases at V and 5 bases at J, with 18 bases between the two ends. Per germline, CDR1 MDHEN and CDR2 SYDVKM. The CDR3 region has the DNA TGTGCCAGCAGTCTACAGGTTTCGGCGGGATATGGCTACACCTTC. Protein sequence: CASSLQVSAGYGYTF.

In this sample, this clone turned up once. The rearrangement links TRBV18 to TRBJ1-6, with unresolved D. V was cut by 4 bases and J by 7 bases, with 14 bases left in between. This CDR3 spans 15 amino acids. Looked up from germline, CDR1 is KGHSH and CDR2 is LQKENI. This CDR3 reads CASSRSVLSNSPLHF. The CDR3 DNA reads as TGTGCCAGCTCACGTTCGGTTCTTTCGAATTCACCCCTCCACTTT.

This chain uses TRBV7-9 with TRBJ1-5; D may be TRBD1 (6 bases). Between the trimmed V and J ends, which lost 5 bases and 11 bases, there was a span of 13 bases. The CDR3 length is 12 residues. Germline V gene sequence: CDR1 SEHNR, CDR2 FQNEAQ (reference sequence). CDR3 sequence: CASSVRGGAQHF. The CDR3 DNA sequence: TGTGCCAGCAGCGTCAGGGGAGGGGCCCAGCATTTT. Full variable domain (remainder filled in from reference TRBV7-9 and TRBJ1-5): DTGVSQNPRHKITKRGQNVTFRCDPISEHNRLYWYRQTLGQGPEFLTYFQNEAQLEKSRLLSDRFSAERPKGSFSTLEIQRTEQGDSAMYLCASSVRGGAQHFGDGTRLSIL.

This chain links TRBV5-8 with TRBJ2-4, with TRBD1 matching 8 bases. Germline V gives CDR1 SGHTS, CDR2 YDEGEE. The CDR3 sequence is 13 residues long. V was pared by 7 bases and J by 4 bases, with 4 bases of the junction left unmatched. The CDR3 spells CASADREKNIQYF. CDR3 DNA sequence: TGTGCCAGCGCGGACAGGGAAAAAAACATTCAGTACTTC.

The chain couples TRBV7-9 to TRBJ2-1; no clear D. V lost 1 base and J 0 bases, leaving 10 bases between the germline ends. Per germline, CDR1 SEHNR and CDR2 FQNEAQ (reference sequence). The CDR3 sequence is 16 residues long. The CDR3 sequence is CASSLGFTSSYNEQFF. DNA for the CDR3: TGTGCCAGCAGCTTAGGATTCACGAGCTCCTACAATGAGCAGTTCTTC.

The sample holds a few counts of this clone. The rearrangement uses TRBV30 and TRBJ2-5; 7 positions agree with TRBD2. Germline CDR1 reads GTSNPN; CDR2 reads SVGIG (reference sequence). This CDR3 is built from 12 residues. Unmatched junction bases numbered 5, after V lost 5 bases and J lost 5 bases. CDR3: CAWAGGGETQYF. The CDR3 nucleotides read TGTGCCTGGGCTGGGGGAGGGGAGACCCAGTACTTC. The full variable domain, completed using reference TRBV30 and TRBJ2-5, is SQTIHQWPATLVQPVGSPLSLECTVEGTSNPNLYWYRQAAGRGLQLLFYSVGIGQISSEVPQNLSASRPQDRQFILSSKKLLLSDSGFYLCAWAGGGETQYFGPGTRLLVL.

The CDR3 here is CATGQGRVRSPLHF. The CDR3 DNA sequence: TGTGCCACCGGACAGGGGAGGGTACGGTCACCCCTCCACTTT. The J gene is TRBJ1-6, the V gene TRBV19; TRBD1 matches 9 bases. This CDR3 comprises 14 residues. In germline, CDR1 is LNHDA, CDR2 SQIVND (reference sequence). Unmatched junction bases numbered 11, after V lost 10 bases and J lost 10 bases.

Of note for this clone: Other DNA sequences in this specimen translate into the identical CDR3. The chain has TRBV5-1 and TRBJ2-7; TRBD2 matches at 10 bases. The CDR3 is 15 amino acids. Germline V CDR1 and CDR2: SGHRS, YFSETQ. The ends lost 0 bases at V and 1 base at J; junction bases unmatched: 1. CDR3 coding DNA: TGCGCCAGCAGCTTGGGGACTAGCGGTTCCTACGAGCAGTACTTC. Translation: CASSLGTSGSYEQYF.

This clone was seen only once. V gene TRBV7-9 combines with J gene TRBJ2-7; 7 bases map to TRBD1. The CDR3 spans 15 residues. The germline CDR1 and CDR2 sequences are SEHNR and FQNEAQ (reference sequence). Trimming removed 4 bases from V and 3 bases from J; junction bases left unmatched: 9. The CDR3, as DNA: TGTGCCAGCAGCTCCCCCCGACAGGGTGTCTACGAGCAGTACTTC. This sequence encodes CASSSPRQGVYEQYF.

The chain is built from TRBV28 and TRBJ2-7; D call uncertain. The length of the CDR3 is 14 residues. The germline V and J ends were trimmed by 4 bases and 7 bases, with 17 bases remaining between them. The germline gives CDR1 MDHEN, CDR2 SYDVKM. CDR3 sequence reads: CASSSDPAVREQYF. In DNA, the CDR3 is TGTGCCAGCAGTTCCGACCCAGCAGTCAGGGAGCAGTACTTC. Full variable domain (outside the CDR3, taken from reference TRBV28 and TRBJ2-7): DVKVTQSSRYLVKRTGEKVFLECVQDMDHENMFWYRQDPGLGLRLIYFSYDVKMKEKGDIPEGYSVSREKKERFSLILESASTNQTSMYLCASSSDPAVREQYFGPGTRLTVT.

In this sample, this clone turned up once. The chain combines TRBV19 with TRBJ1-1; TRBD1 matches 11 bases. Germline CDR1 and CDR2: LNHDA and SQIVND (reference sequence). The trim removed 5 bases at V and 12 bases at J, leaving 11 bases unmatched. The CDR3 length is 14 residues. The CDR3 here is CASSPPPGQGGTFF. DNA of the CDR3: TGTGCCAGTAGTCCTCCCCCGGGACAGGGGGGTACTTTCTTT.

This clone was seen more than once but under ten times. The chain couples TRBV5-1 to TRBJ2-3; D may be TRBD1 (6 bases). The CDR3 contains 13 residues. CDR1 is SGHRS and CDR2 is YFSETQ in the germline V gene. V was trimmed by 4 bases and J by 5 bases, leaving 11 bases between them. The CDR3 nucleotides read TGCGCCAGCAGCGTATCACAGGGAGATACGCAGTATTTT. Its protein product is CASSVSQGDTQYF.

The J gene is TRBJ2-7, the V gene TRBV27, with D possibly TRBD2 on 5 matching bases. The germline CDR1 and CDR2 sequences are MNHEY and SMNVEV (reference sequence). V shed 3 bases and J shed 4 bases, with 10 bases lying between them. The CDR3 is made up of 13 amino acids. The CDR3 protein is CASSFGIFYEQYF. CDR3 in DNA: TGTGCCAGCAGTTTCGGGATCTTTTACGAGCAGTACTTC.

The chain joins TRBV6-5 to TRBJ2-7; D not resolved. CDR1 is MNHEY and CDR2 is SVGAGI in the germline V gene. V lost 0 bases, J lost 6 bases, and 9 bases lay in between. The CDR3 is 13 residues long. The CDR3 coding sequence is TGTGCCAGCAGTTACTCGTTAGTTGGCGAGCAGTACTTC. It yields the protein CASSYSLVGEQYF.

This sequence joins TRBV19 and TRBJ2-7, with a possible D match to TRBD2 (5 bases). Germline V lookup: CDR1 LNHDA, CDR2 SQIVND (reference sequence). The CDR3 length is 12 residues. Trimming took 7 bases from V and 3 from J, leaving 10 bases between them. The CDR3 sequence: CASISAGYEQYF. CDR3 sequence (DNA): TGTGCCAGTATTTCTGCGGGCTACGAGCAGTACTTC.

The chain recombines TRBV2 with TRBJ2-5; D is perhaps TRBD1 (5 bases). The CDR3 has 13 residues. Trimming removed 8 bases at V and 0 bases at J, with 10 bases between. CDR1 and CDR2 (germline): SNHLY, FYNNEI. CDR3 DNA sequence: TGTGCCAGCGGGGCACCGTACCAAGAGACCCAGTACTTC. Residues: CASGAPYQETQYF.

The V gene is TRBV6-5, the J gene TRBJ1-2, with D perhaps matching TRBD1 (6 bases). CDR1 is MNHEY, CDR2 SVGAGI, per germline. The CDR3 length is 14 residues. V dropped 5 bases and J dropped 1 base, with 11 bases sitting between them. CDR3 residues: CASSRQVFNYGYTF. The CDR3 DNA sequence: TGTGCCAGCAGTCGACAGGTTTTTAACTATGGCTACACCTTC.

The chain joins TRBV30 to TRBJ2-7; weak D call: TRBD1 (6 bases). V was pared by 1 base and J by 4 bases, with 17 bases between. CDR3 size: 15 residues. Germline CDR1 and CDR2: GTSNPN and SVGIG (reference sequence). The CDR3 sequence: CAWSGAGDNKYEQYF. As DNA, the CDR3 is TGTGCCTGGAGTGGGGCAGGGGATAATAAATACGAGCAGTACTTC.

The CDR3 sequence: CASSFTARAGANVLTF. CDR3 nucleotide sequence: TGTGCCAGCAGCTTCACTGCGCGGGCTGGGGCCAACGTCCTGACTTTC. The chain joins TRBV11-2 to TRBJ2-6; D might be TRBD2 (5 bases). The CDR3 spans 16 residues. CDR1 SGHAT and CDR2 FQNNGV come from the germline V gene. Trimming shortened V by 3 bases and J by 2 bases, and 11 bases separated the two germline ends.

This clone was counted once. J is TRBJ2-1 and V is TRBV27; D is possibly TRBD1 (6 bases). The CDR3 spans 17 residues. Trimming removed 3 bases at V and 4 bases at J, with 19 bases between. Germline lookup yields CDR1 MNHEY and CDR2 SMNVEV (reference sequence). The CDR3, as DNA: TGTGCCAGCAGTTTCTCCGTCTGGACAGCCAAATACAATGAGCAGTTCTTC. Its protein product is CASSFSVWTAKYNEQFF.

The rearrangement joins TRBV7-2 to TRBJ1-3; D is perhaps TRBD1 (5 bases). Trimming removed 4 bases from V and 0 bases from J, with 16 bases in between. The CDR3 loop spans 17 amino acids. Germline V gene lookup returns CDR1 SGHTA and CDR2 FQGNSA. In nucleotides, the CDR3 is TGTGCCAGCAGCTACCCCCGGGACGGGGGCTCTGGAAACACCATATATTTT. It specifies CASSYPRDGGSGNTIYF. Supplemented by reference TRBV7-2 and TRBJ1-3, the full variable domain reads GAGVSQSPSNKVTEKGKDVELRCDPISGHTALYWYRQSLGQGLEFLIYFQGNSAPDKSGLPSDRFSAERTGGSVSTLTIQRTQQEDSAVYLCASSYPRDGGSGNTIYFGEGSWLTVV.

The chain is built from TRBV21-1 and TRBJ2-1; the table names TRBD2, a call not compared with the DNA. TRBV21-1 is deemed a pseudogene. This CDR3 has 15 amino acids. The CDR3 loop is CASSSEGDYNNEQFF. The CDR3 coding sequence is TGTGCCAGCAGCTCCGAAGGGGACTACAACAATGAGCAGTTCTTC.

The chain has TRBV6-5 and TRBJ2-7, with D possibly matching TRBD1 (5 bases). This CDR3 comprises 12 residues. CDR1 and CDR2 from the germline V gene are MNHEY and SVGAGI. Trimming shortened V by 6 bases and J by 2 bases, and 8 bases separated the two germline ends. CDR3 DNA: TGTGCCAGCAGCCCGACAGCCTACGAGCAGTACTTC. Protein: CASSPTAYEQYF.

The chain recombines TRBV7-9 with TRBJ2-7; a possible D gene is TRBD1 (5 bases). The CDR3 runs 14 residues. Per germline, CDR1 SEHNR and CDR2 FQNEAQ (reference sequence). V gave up 3 bases and J gave up 7 bases, with 16 bases separating them. CDR3 sequence: CASSFGQNSGEQYF. CDR3 coding DNA: TGTGCCAGCAGCTTTGGACAAAACTCAGGGGAGCAGTACTTC.

This sequence joins TRBV18 and TRBJ2-5, with D possibly being TRBD1 (5 bases). Trimming removed 5 bases at V and 1 base at J, with 11 bases between. The CDR3 has 14 amino acids. Germline-derived CDR1 and CDR2 are KGHSH and LQKENI. In DNA form, the CDR3 reads TGTGCCAGCTCAATCCGACAGACCCAAGAGACCCAGTACTTC. It yields the protein CASSIRQTQETQYF.

This clone was counted a single time. The genes are TRBV28 and TRBJ2-3; perhaps TRBD2 as D (6 bases). The CDR3 covers 14 residues. Germline V gives CDR1 MDHEN, CDR2 SYDVKM. The V end lost 8 bases, the J end lost 2 bases, and 14 bases lay between the germline ends. The CDR3 region has the DNA TGTGCCAGCGTCCCGGGGACTCACACAGATACGCAGTATTTT. This codes for CASVPGTHTDTQYF.